These 9 T cell receptor beta chains share one sample of origin, sequenced in a study of T cell repertoires in aging, cancer and after chemotherapy. Amplification of TCR beta used genomic DNA extracted from peripheral blood. Rearranged V-D-J TRB sequences were amplified with a mixed TRB-A/B primer pool. TCRdb processed the multiplex PCR reads anew with MiXCR; each CDR3 protein has one entry. The sample has fewer than 20,000 distinct CDR3 sequences; roughly 53% are singletons. The specimen was blood. These receptors were obtained from a human donor in good health.

The rearrangement uses TRBV27 and TRBJ2-7; 8 bases line up with TRBD1. The CDR3 length is 15 residues. Looked up from germline, CDR1 is MNHEY and CDR2 is SMNVEV (reference sequence). The V and J ends lost 1 base and 2 bases, in that order; junction bases with no gene match: 4. CDR3: CASSLWGQAPYEQYF. CDR3 bases: TGTGCCAGCAGTTTATGGGGACAGGCCCCCTACGAGCAGTACTTC.

The chain couples TRBV6-5 to TRBJ1-6; 8 positions match TRBD1. CDR3 length equals 15 residues. Trimming at V came to 5 bases and at J to 7 bases, leaving 7 bases not matched to a gene. Germline V gene data show CDR1 as MNHEY and CDR2 as SVGAGI. The CDR3 loop reads CASSEETGENSPLHF. The CDR3 DNA reads TGTGCCAGCAGTGAAGAGACAGGGGAAAATTCACCCCTCCACTTT.

This clonotype was observed once. The chain employs TRBV19 and TRBJ2-1; 12 nucleotides line up with TRBD2. J lost 10 bases, V lost 6 bases, and 7 bases had no gene match. Germline-derived CDR1 and CDR2 are LNHDA and SQIVND (reference sequence). The CDR3 extends over 14 amino acids. The CDR3 loop reads CASRLAGGEGEQFF. For the CDR3, the DNA is TGTGCCAGTAGACTAGCGGGAGGCGAAGGAGAGCAGTTCTTC. Together with reference TRBV19 and TRBJ2-1, the CDR3 gives the full variable domain: DGGITQSPKYLFRKEGQNVTLSCEQNLNHDAMYWYRQDPGQGLRLIYYSQIVNDFQKGDIAEGYSVSREKKESFPLTVTSAQKNPTAFYLCASRLAGGEGEQFFGPGTRLTVL.

A few counts support this clonotype. The chain carries TRBV19 and TRBJ2-1; 7 bases fit TRBD2. The ends lost 5 bases at V and 14 bases at J; junction bases unmatched: 6. Germline V gene lookup returns CDR1 LNHDA and CDR2 SQIVND (reference sequence). The CDR3 covers 11 residues. The CDR3: CASSEAGVEFF. In nucleotides, the CDR3 is TGTGCCAGTAGTGAGGCGGGAGTCGAGTTCTTC.

This clonotype was observed a few times. The chain employs TRBV6-5 and TRBJ2-1; 15 nucleotides align to TRBD2. CDR3 size: 12 residues. Per germline, CDR1 MNHEY and CDR2 SVGAGI. With V trimmed by 10 bases and J by 15 bases, 7 bases remained unmatched. The CDR3 sequence is CATGLAGGPRFF. CDR3 sequence (DNA): TGTGCCACCGGACTAGCGGGAGGGCCACGGTTCTTC.

This clonotype came up a few times. The chain links TRBV6-5 to TRBJ2-7; maybe TRBD2 (5 bases). V lost 1 base and J lost 1, with 8 bases in between. This CDR3 is 14 amino acids long. CDR1 is MNHEY, CDR2 SVGAGI, per germline. The DNA of the CDR3 is TGTGCCAGCAGTTACTACGGGGTATCCTACGAGCAGTACTTC. It specifies CASSYYGVSYEQYF.

The gene calls are TRBV12-3 or TRBV12-4 and TRBJ2-3; possible D gene TRBD1, 5 bases. Deletions cut 6 bases from V and 2 bases from J, with 15 bases between. This CDR3 is 15 amino acids long. CDR3 nucleotide sequence: TGTGCCAGCAGCGTGAGCAAGGGGTTCACAGATACGCAGTATTTT. It specifies CASSVSKGFTDTQYF.

This clonotype appeared a single time. The J gene is TRBJ2-2, the V gene TRBV12-3 or TRBV12-4; TRBD2 aligns across 7 bases. V shed 3 bases and J 1 base; nucleotides not matched to a gene: 14. This CDR3 spans 19 amino acids. The CDR3 region has the DNA TGTGCCAGCAGTTTTAATACCCGAGGACTAGAGCAGAACACCGGGGAGCTGTTTTTT. This translates into CASSFNTRGLEQNTGELFF.

The genes are TRBV6-4 and TRBJ2-3, with D possibly being TRBD2 (6 bases). Trimming removed 0 bases at V and 8 bases at J, with 12 bases between. This CDR3 has 14 residues. Germline lookup yields CDR1 MRHNA and CDR2 SNTAGT. CDR3 sequence reads: CASSDSNDGSTQYF. CDR3 in DNA: TGTGCCAGCAGTGACTCCAACGACGGGAGTACGCAGTATTTT.